The 28 T cell receptor beta chains below were found in one sample sequenced in a study of cytomegalovirus exposure and HLA in healthy donors. The PCR made use of 60 Vbeta and 13 Jbeta primers. Some clones are missing from TCRdb's copy, which holds only in-frame ones; the method was immunoSEQ multiplex PCR. The table shows roughly 90,000 clones, with around 84% occurring only once. The sequenced material came from PBMCs. The receptor source for this set is a man aged 18-30 years in good health and CMV-seronegative.

The V and J genes are TRBV7-2 and TRBJ2-6; D ambiguous. Germline CDR1 and CDR2: SGHTA and FQGNSA. Trimming pared 3 bases from V and 0 bases from J, leaving 6 bases between. This CDR3 region has 15 residues. In nucleotides, the CDR3 is TGTGCCAGCAGCTTTTCAGGCTCTGGGGCCAACGTCCTGACTTTC. Amino acid sequence: CASSFSGSGANVLTF.

The V call is TRBV28, the J call TRBJ2-7; a possible D gene is TRBD2 (6 bases). From germline, CDR1 is MDHEN and CDR2 SYDVKM. This CDR3 is 14 amino acids long. Trimming left V 5 bases short and J 0 bases short, with 11 bases between. The CDR3 protein is CASSNSGRSYEQYF. For the CDR3, the DNA is TGTGCCAGCAGTAATAGCGGCCGCTCCTACGAGCAGTACTTC.

The CDR3 DNA is TGCAGTGCTCCCCCAAATGAGCAGTTCTTC. It translates to CSAPPNEQFF. The rearrangement joins TRBV20-1 to TRBJ2-1; D gene unclear. The CDR3 contains 10 residues. Germline values: CDR1 DFQATT, CDR2 SNEGSKA (reference sequence). V was pared by 5 bases and J by 7 bases, with 6 bases between.

This chain connects TRBV28 to TRBJ1-6; D gene unclear. Germline V gives CDR1 MDHEN, CDR2 SYDVKM. V was shortened by 2 bases and J by 3 bases, with 17 bases between the two germline ends. The length of the CDR3 is 18 residues. The CDR3 reads CASSLPNFSADYNSPLHF. CDR3 DNA sequence: TGTGCCAGCAGTTTACCCAACTTTAGTGCTGACTATAATTCACCCCTCCACTTT.

The chain employs TRBV5-1 and TRBJ2-6; D is uncertain. The V end lost 0 bases, the J end lost 0 bases, and 7 bases lay between the germline ends. Germline V gives CDR1 SGHRS, CDR2 YFSETQ. This CDR3 is built from 16 residues. CDR3 nucleotide sequence: TGCGCCAGCAGCTTGGTCATTAGCTCTGGGGCCAACGTCCTGACTTTC. It specifies CASSLVISSGANVLTF.

The chain uses TRBV5-6 and TRBJ1-4, with D maybe TRBD1 (6 bases). V was pared by 3 bases and J by 8 bases, with 11 bases between. The CDR3 loop spans 13 amino acids. Germline V gene sequence: CDR1 SGHDT, CDR2 YYEEEE. CDR3 sequence (DNA): TGTGCCAGCAGCTGGGGGCAGGGGGAAAAACTGTTTTTT. Translating gives CASSWGQGEKLFF. The full variable domain, rest sourced from reference TRBV5-6 and TRBJ1-4, is DAGVTQSPTHLIKTRGQQVTLRCSPKSGHDTVSWYQQALGQGPQFIFQYYEEEERQRGNFPDRFSGHQFPNYSSELNVNALLLGDSALYLCASSWGQGEKLFFGSGTQLSVL.

The chain recombines TRBV6-1 with TRBJ1-5; D not resolved. V gave up 4 bases and J gave up 1 base, with 11 bases separating them. This CDR3 contains 15 residues. Looked up from germline, CDR1 is MNHNS and CDR2 is SASEGT. This chain's CDR3 is CASSVGRSSNQPQHF. The CDR3 DNA is TGTGCCAGCAGTGTTGGCCGGAGCAGCAATCAGCCCCAGCATTTT.

The genes are TRBV6-5 and TRBJ2-5; tentatively, D is TRBD1 (6 bases). The germline V and J ends were trimmed by 2 bases and 2 bases, with 9 bases remaining between them. The CDR3 is 14 amino acids. The germline CDR1 and CDR2 sequences are MNHEY and SVGAGI. The CDR3 coding sequence is TGTGCCAGCAGTTACACAGGGCGGCAAGAGACCCAGTACTTC. This gives the protein CASSYTGRQETQYF.

This clone came up a few times. This rearrangement joins TRBV6-1 to TRBJ1-1, with 8 bases that match TRBD1. This CDR3 spans 15 amino acids. CDR1 MNHNS and CDR2 SASEGT come from the germline V gene. V lost 2 bases and J lost 5; bases outside the gene matches: 7. The CDR3 sequence: CASSESRQGMTEAFF. The CDR3, as DNA: TGTGCCAGCAGTGAAAGTAGACAGGGGATGACTGAAGCTTTCTTT.

The chain recombines TRBV29-1 with TRBJ2-1, with 9 bases aligning to TRBD1. The V segment lost 6 bases and the J segment 4 bases; nucleotides outside the gene matches: 7. This CDR3 has 14 amino acids. Germline loops: CDR1 SQVTM, CDR2 ANQGSEA. The CDR3 loop reads CSVAGTGMYNEQFF. The DNA of the CDR3 is TGCAGCGTCGCCGGGACAGGGATGTACAATGAGCAGTTCTTC.

The chain combines TRBV7-8 with TRBJ2-1; 7 bases agree with TRBD2. The CDR3 covers 15 residues. Germline V CDR1 and CDR2: SGHVS, FQNEAQ. Germline trimming cut 7 bases from V and 4 bases from J; bases unmatched to any gene: 10. The CDR3 nucleotides are TGTGCCAGCAACCTCCTAGCGGTTACATACAATGAGCAGTTCTTC. It translates to CASNLLAVTYNEQFF. Together with reference TRBV7-8 and TRBJ2-1, the CDR3 gives the full variable domain: GAGVSQSPRYKVAKRGQDVALRCDPISGHVSLFWYQQALGQGPEFLTYFQNEAQLDKSGLPSDRFFAERPEGSVSTLKIQRTQQEDSAVYLCASNLLAVTYNEQFFGPGTRLTVL.

This clone was seen once. The chain is built from TRBV7-3 and TRBJ2-1; D is uncertain. V shed 4 bases and J shed 0 bases, with 10 bases lying between them. The CDR3 spans 15 residues. Germline CDR1 SGHTA, CDR2 FQGTGA. The chain's CDR3 is CASSSRGSSYNEQFF. The CDR3 DNA sequence: TGTGCCAGCAGCTCCCGAGGAAGCTCCTACAATGAGCAGTTCTTC.

The chain joins TRBV6-6 to TRBJ2-3; the D is unclear. V was cut by 2 bases and J by 0 bases, with 6 bases left in between. The CDR3 sequence is 14 residues long. Germline assignment: CDR1 MNHNY and CDR2 SVGAGI (reference sequence). The CDR3: CASSYLSSTDTQYF. In DNA form, the CDR3 reads TGTGCCAGCAGTTACCTCTCTAGCACAGATACGCAGTATTTT.

The V call is TRBV7-3, the J call TRBJ2-1; the match to TRBD1 covers 9 bases. Unmatched junction bases numbered 9, after V lost 5 bases and J lost 7 bases. The germline V gene encodes CDR1 SGHTA and CDR2 FQGTGA. CDR3 length equals 15 residues. The CDR3 sequence: CASSPSTGGENEQFF. DNA for the CDR3: TGTGCCAGCAGCCCTTCGACAGGGGGGGAAAATGAGCAGTTCTTC.

This clone has more than one count but fewer than ten. J is TRBJ2-7 and V is TRBV25-1, with 8 bases lining up with TRBD1. This CDR3 spans 16 amino acids. J lost 2 bases, V lost 5 bases, and 11 bases had no gene match. Germline CDR1 is MGHDK and CDR2 is SYGVNS. The CDR3 sequence is CASSPVRDRRTYEQYF. The CDR3 DNA follows: TGTGCCAGCAGTCCCGTCCGGGACAGGCGCACCTACGAGCAGTACTTC.

V and J are TRBV6-1 and TRBJ2-7; 7 bases line up with TRBD1. The germline gives CDR1 MNHNS, CDR2 SASEGT. This CDR3 is 14 amino acids long. Germline trimming cut 1 base from V and 3 bases from J; bases unmatched to any gene: 3. The CDR3 sequence is CASSEDGQVYEQYF. The CDR3 nucleotides are TGTGCCAGCAGTGAAGATGGACAGGTCTACGAGCAGTACTTC.

The CDR3 here is CASSIAEGWREGDTQYF. CDR3 sequence (DNA): TGTGCCAGTAGTATAGCAGAGGGCTGGCGGGAGGGAGATACGCAGTATTTT. The V gene is TRBV19, the J gene TRBJ2-3, with 9 positions matching TRBD2. This CDR3 spans 17 amino acids. The V gene end was trimmed by 1 base and the J gene end by 5 bases; junction bases not matched to a gene: 10. The germline V gene encodes CDR1 LNHDA and CDR2 SQIVND (reference sequence).

The chain employs TRBV13 and TRBJ2-7, with 9 bases lining up with TRBD2. Germline V gene sequence: CDR1 PRHDT, CDR2 FYEKMQ (reference sequence). The CDR3 sequence is 15 residues long. The V gene end was trimmed by 2 bases and the J gene end by 4 bases; junction bases not matched to a gene: 6. The CDR3 reads CASSLRTSGRYEQYF. The CDR3 nucleotides are TGTGCCAGCAGCTTAAGAACGAGCGGGAGGTACGAGCAGTACTTC.

The chain has TRBV28 and TRBJ1-2; 10 bases map to TRBD1. V trimming: 6 bases; J trimming: 4 bases; junction bases outside the gene matches: 2. This CDR3 has 13 residues. In germline, CDR1 is MDHEN, CDR2 SYDVKM. CDR3 DNA sequence: TGTGCCAGCAGGCGACAGGGGGCCTATGGCTACACCTTC. Translation: CASRRQGAYGYTF.

V is TRBV2 and J is TRBJ1-2; 8 bases agree with TRBD1. The V segment lost 8 bases and the J segment 4 bases; nucleotides outside the gene matches: 3. Looked up from germline, CDR1 is SNHLY and CDR2 is FYNNEI. This CDR3 is 12 amino acids long. The CDR3 nucleotides read TGTGCCAGCCAGACAGGGGTCTATGGCTACACCTTC. This sequence encodes CASQTGVYGYTF.

This clone has a single count. This sequence joins TRBV5-4 and TRBJ1-2; 9 bases fit TRBD1. The CDR3 has 17 residues. Germline V gene lookup returns CDR1 SGHNT and CDR2 YYREEE (reference sequence). J lost 8 bases, V lost 0 bases, and 14 bases had no gene match. The DNA of the CDR3 is TGTGCCAGCAGCTTGGGGGTGCGGGGGACAGGGCGAGGGGGCTACACCTTC. This codes for CASSLGVRGTGRGGYTF. Looking up the rest from reference TRBV5-4 and TRBJ1-2 gives the full variable domain: ETGVTQSPTHLIKTRGQQVTLRCSSQSGHNTVSWYQQALGQGPQFIFQYYREEENGRGNFPPRFSGLQFPNYSSELNVNALELDDSALYLCASSLGVRGTGRGGYTFGSGTRLTVV.

The rearrangement joins TRBV30 to TRBJ1-3; D is uncertain. The CDR3 has 12 residues. Trimming removed 1 base at V and 4 bases at J, with 5 bases between. Germline values: CDR1 GTSNPN, CDR2 SVGIG (reference sequence). The CDR3 sequence is CAWSGGGNTIYF. The CDR3 nucleotides are TGTGCCTGGAGTGGCGGGGGAAACACCATATATTTT. The full variable domain, in which reference TRBV30 and TRBJ1-3 provide the parts outside the CDR3, is SQTIHQWPATLVQPVGSPLSLECTVEGTSNPNLYWYRQAAGRGLQLLFYSVGIGQISSEVPQNLSASRPQDRQFILSSKKLLLSDSGFYLCAWSGGGNTIYFGEGSWLTVV.

This clone occurred once. V gene TRBV9 combines with J gene TRBJ2-3; no clear D. The germline V and J ends were trimmed by 0 bases and 2 bases, with 7 bases remaining between them. The CDR3 has 14 residues. Germline loops: CDR1 SGDLS, CDR2 YYNGEE. The CDR3 sequence: CASSVATVTDTQYF. The CDR3, as DNA: TGTGCCAGCAGCGTAGCTACGGTCACAGATACGCAGTATTTT.

The chain recombines TRBV29-1 with TRBJ1-1, with D uncertain. Germline loops: CDR1 SQVTM, CDR2 ANQGSEA. The CDR3 has 11 residues. Trimming stripped 5 bases from V and 6 bases from J, with 10 bases between. CDR3 in amino acids: CSVSQVSEAFF. The DNA for the CDR3 is TGCAGCGTTAGCCAGGTCTCTGAAGCTTTCTTT.

The V and J genes are TRBV14 and TRBJ1-5, with TRBD1 as a possible D gene (6 bases). Germline V lookup: CDR1 SGHDN, CDR2 FVKESK. CDR3 length: 20 amino acids. V gave up 1 base and J gave up 0 bases, with 22 bases separating them. In DNA, the CDR3 is TGTGCCAGCAGCCAAGTCGGAACAAATTACAGGGACTATAGCAATCAGCCCCAGCATTTT. Protein sequence: CASSQVGTNYRDYSNQPQHF.

This clone was seen a handful of times. This rearrangement joins TRBV5-1 to TRBJ2-5; 11 nucleotides agree with TRBD2. The V gene end was trimmed by 0 bases and the J gene end by 6 bases; junction bases not matched to a gene: 4. This CDR3 comprises 15 residues. The germline V gene encodes CDR1 SGHRS and CDR2 YFSETQ. CDR3 protein: CASSLVTSGIQTQYF. DNA for the CDR3: TGCGCCAGCAGCTTGGTGACTAGCGGGATACAGACCCAGTACTTC.

This clone was detected only a few times. The rearrangement joins TRBV5-1 to TRBJ2-2, with 13 nucleotides matching TRBD2. Germline trimming cut 4 bases from V and 6 bases from J; bases unmatched to any gene: 6. This CDR3 is built from 16 residues. Germline V CDR1 and CDR2: SGHRS, YFSETQ. The CDR3, as DNA: TGCGCCAGCAGCCCCGGACTAGCGGGAGTGCCCGGGGAGCTGTTTTTT. Protein product: CASSPGLAGVPGELFF.

This clone was recorded a few times. The genes are TRBV5-4 and TRBJ2-7; D possibly corresponds to TRBD2 (7 bases). V was trimmed by 4 bases and J by 0 bases, leaving 14 bases between them. The germline CDR1 and CDR2 sequences are SGHNT and YYREEE (reference sequence). The CDR3 is 15 residues long. DNA for the CDR3: TGTGCCAGCAGCCCCGGGGGGCGGGTCTCCTACGAGCAGTACTTC. Translating it yields CASSPGGRVSYEQYF. Full variable domain (rest looked up from reference TRBV5-4 and TRBJ2-7): ETGVTQSPTHLIKTRGQQVTLRCSSQSGHNTVSWYQQALGQGPQFIFQYYREEENGRGNFPPRFSGLQFPNYSSELNVNALELDDSALYLCASSPGGRVSYEQYFGPGTRLTVT.